A selection of T cell receptor beta chains follows, all from one sample in a study of blood T cell repertoires in COVID-19. Sequencing used immunoSEQ multiplex PCR; TCRdb keeps in-frame clones, though not all of them. The sample records approximately 100,000 clones, around three quarters being singletons. Sequencing input: peripheral blood. The receptors here all came from a human donor in a cohort sampled during active or convalescent COVID-19. The conserved cysteine and the conserved F or W are not part of the CDR3 here. D genes are given only for firm matches.

v_call	d_call	cdr3_aa
TRBV6-2/TRBV6-3	.	ASSYSMGSGGYT
TRBV30	.	AWSPRTEAF
TRBV6-5	TRBD2	ASSYRSGGGSGELF
TRBV18	.	ASSPPQSRDEQF
TRBV2	TRBD1	ASSLGDRDYTEAF
TRBV18	.	ASSPGGGIGNQPQH
TRBV5-1	.	ASSSAGRDTSSYEQY
TRBV21-1	.	ASRSEGAENTEAF
TRBV4-3	.	ASSQDRTGIYQPQH
TRBV6-2/TRBV6-3	TRBD2	ASSRTSGSSYNEQF
TRBV19	.	ASSSRETQY